These 18 T cell receptor beta chains share one sample of origin, sequenced in a study of blood T cell repertoires in COVID-19. Produced via immunoSEQ multiplex PCR; TCRdb's table is partial and in-frame only. This table holds nearly 50,000 clones, over 70% found once. Material for sequencing was peripheral blood. These receptors were taken from an elderly woman with COVID-19, enrolled during active disease.

V usage is TRBV28 and J usage is TRBJ2-1, with TRBD2 matching over 10 bases. Germline loops: CDR1 MDHEN, CDR2 SYDVKM. The CDR3 length is 16 residues. Trimming at V came to 7 bases and at J to 0 bases, leaving 6 bases not matched to a gene. The CDR3 DNA follows: TGTGCCAGCATCCTCGTAGCGGGAGGCTCCTACAATGAGCAGTTCTTC. As protein: CASILVAGGSYNEQFF.

The chain combines TRBV7-8 with TRBJ2-6, with a weak D call TRBD1 (6 bases). The germline gives CDR1 SGHVS, CDR2 FQNEAQ. V shed 4 bases and J shed 4 bases, with 11 bases lying between them. The CDR3 extends over 15 amino acids. The CDR3 DNA reads as TGTGCCAGCAGCTCACAGGGTACCGGGGCCAACGTCCTGACTTTC. Amino acid sequence: CASSSQGTGANVLTF.

This chain connects TRBV6-5 to TRBJ2-1; TRBD1 might be the D (6 bases). CDR1 is MNHEY and CDR2 is SVGAGI in the germline V gene. This CDR3 comprises 15 residues. Trimming took 6 bases from V and 0 from J, leaving 12 bases between them. CDR3 in amino acids: CASRKDRTSYNEQFF. In DNA form, the CDR3 reads TGTGCCAGCAGGAAAGACAGGACCTCCTACAATGAGCAGTTCTTC.

This clone was seen only once. V is TRBV14 and J is TRBJ2-1, with 8 bases aligning to TRBD2. V shed 4 bases, J shed 4 bases, and the junction held 6 bases outside the gene matches. Germline CDR1 SGHDN, CDR2 FVKESK. The CDR3 spans 15 residues. The CDR3 is CASSPPQRGYNEQFF. The DNA for the CDR3 is TGTGCCAGCAGCCCCCCCCAGCGGGGGTACAATGAGCAGTTCTTC.

The chain couples TRBV6-6 to TRBJ1-2, with a tentative D call TRBD1 (5 bases). The CDR3 consists of 13 residues. CDR1 is MNHNY and CDR2 is SVGAGI in the germline V gene (reference sequence). Trimming pared 6 bases from V and 8 bases from J, leaving 16 bases between. CDR3 DNA sequence: TGTGCCAGCAGCAACCCCCCTCAGGGAGGCTACACCTTC. It yields the protein CASSNPPQGGYTF.

The genes are TRBV5-1 and TRBJ1-2; D gene ambiguous. The germline CDR1 and CDR2 sequences are SGHRS and YFSETQ. The CDR3 extends over 15 amino acids. The V end was cut by 7 bases, the J end by 7 bases, with 23 bases between. The CDR3 nucleotides are TGCGCCAGCGCCCAAAGTGAGGGCGCCAGGCGTGGCTACACCTTC. Translation gives CASAQSEGARRGYTF.

The chain links TRBV7-9 to TRBJ2-1; D uncertain. V was trimmed by 4 bases and J by 0 bases, leaving 16 bases between them. There are 17 residues in the CDR3. Germline V CDR1 and CDR2: SEHNR, FQNEAQ (reference sequence). The CDR3 DNA is TGTGCCAGCAGCTCCACCCTAGTCCTTAGCTCCTACAATGAGCAGTTCTTC. Residues: CASSSTLVLSSYNEQFF.

V and J are TRBV19 and TRBJ1-5, with D tentatively TRBD1 (5 bases). CDR3 length: 15 residues. V shed 1 base and J shed 1 base, with 8 bases lying between them. The germline V gene encodes CDR1 LNHDA and CDR2 SQIVND (reference sequence). CDR3 region: CASSIGTPSNQPQHF. The CDR3 region has the DNA TGTGCCAGTAGTATAGGGACACCGAGCAATCAGCCCCAGCATTTT.

V usage is TRBV3-1 (or the pseudogene TRBV3-2) and J usage is TRBJ2-1; 10 bases match TRBD1. Germline assignment: CDR1 LGHDT and CDR2 YNNKEL (reference sequence). This CDR3 has 12 amino acids. With 4 bases clipped from V and 15 bases from J, the junction kept 6 bases outside the gene matches. This chain's CDR3 is CASSPGTGALFF. The CDR3 nucleotides are TGTGCCAGCAGCCCCGGGACAGGGGCCTTGTTCTTC.

This sequence joins TRBV10-3 and TRBJ1-2; TRBD1 matches at 10 bases. The CDR3 is 16 residues long. The germline V gene encodes CDR1 ENHRY and CDR2 SYGVKD. J was trimmed by 6 bases and V by 3 bases; bases with no gene match: 10. CDR3 bases: TGTGCCATCAGTGATCCGGGACAGGGGAAGGACGATGGCTACACCTTC. Residues: CAISDPGQGKDDGYTF.

The chain couples TRBV6-5 to TRBJ1-6; a weak D match, TRBD1 (5 bases). Germline loops: CDR1 MNHEY, CDR2 SVGAGI. Trimming cost V 6 bases and J 5 bases, with 14 bases left between them. This CDR3 is 15 amino acids long. The CDR3 is CASRRIDSNNSPLHF. In nucleotides, the CDR3 is TGTGCCAGCAGACGCATCGACAGCAATAATTCACCCCTCCACTTT.

The chain couples TRBV7-3 to TRBJ2-1; possible D gene TRBD1, 6 bases. Germline values: CDR1 SGHTA, CDR2 FQGTGA. The CDR3 length is 14 residues. Trimming removed 5 bases at V and 3 bases at J, with 11 bases between. In nucleotides, the CDR3 is TGTGCCAGCAGCCCCGAGGGGGTCTACAATGAGCAGTTCTTC. It specifies CASSPEGVYNEQFF.

The chain recombines TRBV5-1 with TRBJ2-1; D is unresolved. The CDR3 contains 15 residues. V was pared by 5 bases and J by 0 bases, with 12 bases between. The germline gives CDR1 SGHRS, CDR2 YFSETQ. This CDR3 is CASRADLSSYNEQFF. The CDR3 nucleotides are TGCGCCAGCAGGGCGGATTTGAGCTCCTACAATGAGCAGTTCTTC.

The chain employs TRBV18 and TRBJ2-3; the D gene is possibly TRBD1 (6 bases). Per germline, CDR1 KGHSH and CDR2 LQKENI. Trimming left V 3 bases short and J 3 bases short, with 13 bases between. The CDR3 consists of 15 residues. CDR3 nucleotides: TGTGCCAGCTCACCTTTGACAGGTAGGACAGATACGCAGTATTTT. This sequence encodes CASSPLTGRTDTQYF.

The chain combines TRBV18 with TRBJ1-1; weak D call: TRBD1 (5 bases). Germline V gives CDR1 KGHSH, CDR2 LQKENI. V lost 5 bases and J 4 bases, leaving 14 bases between the germline ends. This CDR3 has 14 amino acids. CDR3 loop: CASSVVGGATEAFF. The CDR3 nucleotides are TGTGCCAGCTCAGTTGTCGGAGGGGCCACTGAAGCTTTCTTT. Combining the CDR3 with reference TRBV18 and TRBJ1-1 gives the whole variable domain NAGVMQNPRHLVRRRGQEARLRCSPMKGHSHVYWYRQLPEEGLKFMVYLQKENIIDESGMPKERFSAEFPKEGPSILRIQQVVRGDSAAYFCASSVVGGATEAFFGQGTRLTVV.

This chain links TRBV19 with TRBJ1-2; D gene uncertain. The CDR3 loop spans 13 amino acids. V dropped 6 bases and J dropped 3 bases, with 11 bases sitting between them. CDR1 and CDR2 from the germline V gene are LNHDA and SQIVND (reference sequence). CDR3 nucleotide sequence: TGTGCCAGTAGGGGCAGCTTCTACTATGGCTACACCTTC. Amino acids: CASRGSFYYGYTF.

The chain employs TRBV11-2 and TRBJ1-1, with a tentative D call TRBD1 (6 bases). CDR1 is SGHAT, CDR2 FQNNGV, per germline. CDR3 size: 14 residues. Trimming left V 5 bases short and J 4 bases short, with 14 bases between. DNA for the CDR3: TGTGCCAGCAGCCGATTCACAGGGAGCACTGAAGCTTTCTTT. Translating it yields CASSRFTGSTEAFF. The full variable domain, rest sourced from reference TRBV11-2 and TRBJ1-1, is EAGVAQSPRYKIIEKRQSVAFWCNPISGHATLYWYQQILGQGPKLLIQFQNNGVVDDSQLPKDRFSAERLKGVDSTLKIQPAKLEDSAVYLCASSRFTGSTEAFFGQGTRLTVV.

The CDR3 DNA reads as TGCGCCAGCAGCCCGCGCGGGCAGGGGGTAGATGAGCAGTTCTTC. This sequence encodes CASSPRGQGVDEQFF. The chain combines TRBV5-1 with TRBJ2-1; 7 bases align to TRBD1. CDR1 SGHRS and CDR2 YFSETQ come from the germline V gene. J lost 8 bases, V lost 4 bases, and 12 bases had no gene match. This CDR3 is 15 amino acids long.